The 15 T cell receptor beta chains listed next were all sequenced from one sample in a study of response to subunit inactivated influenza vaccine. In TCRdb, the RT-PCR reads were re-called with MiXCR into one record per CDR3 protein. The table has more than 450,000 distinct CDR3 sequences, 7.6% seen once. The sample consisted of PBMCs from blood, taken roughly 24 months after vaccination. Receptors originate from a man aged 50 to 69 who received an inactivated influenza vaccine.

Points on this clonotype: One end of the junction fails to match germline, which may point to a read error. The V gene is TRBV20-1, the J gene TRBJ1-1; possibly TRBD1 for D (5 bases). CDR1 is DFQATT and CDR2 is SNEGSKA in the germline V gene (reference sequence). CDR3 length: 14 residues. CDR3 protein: CSARDVRVNTDAFF. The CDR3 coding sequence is TGCAGTGCTAGAGATGTCAGGGTGAACACTGATGCTTTCTTT.

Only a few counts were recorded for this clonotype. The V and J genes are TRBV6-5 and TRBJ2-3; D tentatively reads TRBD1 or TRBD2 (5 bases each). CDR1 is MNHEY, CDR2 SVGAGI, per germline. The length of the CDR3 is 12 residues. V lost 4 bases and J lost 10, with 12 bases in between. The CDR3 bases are TGTGCCAGCAGTTCCCCCCGGGGACCGCAGTATTTT. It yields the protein CASSSPRGPQYF.

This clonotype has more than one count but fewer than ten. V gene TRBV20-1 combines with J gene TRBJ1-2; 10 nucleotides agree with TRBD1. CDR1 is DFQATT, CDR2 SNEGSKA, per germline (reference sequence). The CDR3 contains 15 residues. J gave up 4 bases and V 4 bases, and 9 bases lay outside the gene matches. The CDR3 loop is CSATRTGGLTYGYTF. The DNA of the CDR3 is TGCAGTGCTACCCGGACAGGGGGGCTTACCTATGGCTACACCTTC.

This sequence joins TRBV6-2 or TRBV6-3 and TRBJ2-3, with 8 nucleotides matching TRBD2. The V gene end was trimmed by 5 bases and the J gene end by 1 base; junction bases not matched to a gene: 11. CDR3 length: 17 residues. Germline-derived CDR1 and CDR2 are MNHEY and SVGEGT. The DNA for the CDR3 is TGTGCCAGCAGTCGCCTAGCGGGCGTACTACGCACAGATACGCAGTATTTT. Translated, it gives CASSRLAGVLRTDTQYF.

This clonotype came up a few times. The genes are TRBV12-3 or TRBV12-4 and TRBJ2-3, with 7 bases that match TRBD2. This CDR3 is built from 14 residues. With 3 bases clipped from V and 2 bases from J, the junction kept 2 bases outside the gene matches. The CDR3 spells CASSLREFTDTQYF. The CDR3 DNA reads TGTGCCAGCAGTTTGCGGGAGTTCACAGATACGCAGTATTTT.

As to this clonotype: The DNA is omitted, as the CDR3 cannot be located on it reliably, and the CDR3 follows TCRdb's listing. The CDR3 spells CASSTSTEAKNIQYF. The chain links TRBV27 to TRBJ2-4; no check of the table's D call, TRBD1, against the DNA was made. The length of the CDR3 is 15 amino acids, counting both ends. Germline assignment: CDR1 MNHEY and CDR2 SMNVEV (reference sequence).

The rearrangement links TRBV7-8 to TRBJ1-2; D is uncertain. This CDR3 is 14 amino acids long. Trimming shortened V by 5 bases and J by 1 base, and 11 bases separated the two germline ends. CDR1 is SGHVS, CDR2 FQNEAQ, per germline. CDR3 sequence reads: CASSPGSGNYGYTF. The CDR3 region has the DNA TGTGCCAGCAGCCCCGGGTCCGGTAACTATGGCTACACCTTC.

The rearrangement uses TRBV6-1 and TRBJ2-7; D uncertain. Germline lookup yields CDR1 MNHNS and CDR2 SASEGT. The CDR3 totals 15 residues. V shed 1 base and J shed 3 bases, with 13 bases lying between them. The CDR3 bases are TGTGCCAGCAGTGAAGTTATTGTATTGGGCTACGAGCAGTACTTC. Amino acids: CASSEVIVLGYEQYF.

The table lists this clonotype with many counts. Here the CDR3 reads CSELAGGTDTQYF. The CDR3 coding sequence is TGCAGTGAGTTAGCGGGGGGCACAGATACGCAGTATTTT. V gene TRBV20-1 combines with J gene TRBJ2-3; 9 bases match TRBD2. The V gene's germline CDR1 is DFQATT and CDR2 SNEGSKA (reference sequence). The J segment lost 1 base and the V segment lost 7 bases, leaving 3 bases of the junction unmatched. This CDR3 contains 13 residues.

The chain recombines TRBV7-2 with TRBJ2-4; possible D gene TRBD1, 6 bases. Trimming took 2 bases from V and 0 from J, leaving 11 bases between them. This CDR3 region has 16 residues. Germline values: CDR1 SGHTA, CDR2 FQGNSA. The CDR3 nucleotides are TGTGCCAGCAGCTTATGGGGGCCCCAAGCCAAAAACATTCAGTACTTC. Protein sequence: CASSLWGPQAKNIQYF. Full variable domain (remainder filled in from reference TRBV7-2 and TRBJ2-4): GAGVSQSPSNKVTEKGKDVELRCDPISGHTALYWYRQSLGQGLEFLIYFQGNSAPDKSGLPSDRFSAERTGGSVSTLTIQRTQQEDSAVYLCASSLWGPQAKNIQYFGAGTRLSVL.

The CDR3 DNA reads TGTGCCAGCAGTTACCTGGGGCGGGAAGGAGAGACCCAGTACTTC. Translated, it gives CASSYLGREGETQYF. The chain carries TRBV27 and TRBJ2-5; possible D gene TRBD2, 6 bases. The V and J ends lost 4 bases and 4 bases respectively, with 16 bases between them. This CDR3 has 15 residues. The germline gives CDR1 MNHEY, CDR2 SMNVEV (reference sequence).

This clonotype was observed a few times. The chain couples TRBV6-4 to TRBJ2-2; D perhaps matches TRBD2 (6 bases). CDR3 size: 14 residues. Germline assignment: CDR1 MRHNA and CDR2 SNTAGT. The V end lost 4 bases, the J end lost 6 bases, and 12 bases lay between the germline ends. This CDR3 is CASSVEGLSGELFF. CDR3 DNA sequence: TGTGCCAGCAGTGTGGAGGGCCTATCCGGGGAGCTGTTTTTT.

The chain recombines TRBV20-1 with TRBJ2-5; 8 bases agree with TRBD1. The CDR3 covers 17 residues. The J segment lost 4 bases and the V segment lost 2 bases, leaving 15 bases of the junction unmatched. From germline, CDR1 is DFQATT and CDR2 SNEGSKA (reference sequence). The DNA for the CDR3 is TGCAGTGCTAGAATTCTGGGGACAGGCTCAACGAGAGAGACCCAGTACTTC. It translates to CSARILGTGSTRETQYF.

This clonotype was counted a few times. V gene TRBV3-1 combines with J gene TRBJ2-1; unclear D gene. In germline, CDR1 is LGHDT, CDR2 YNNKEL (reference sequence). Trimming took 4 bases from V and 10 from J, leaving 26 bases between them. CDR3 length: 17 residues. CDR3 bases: TGTGCCAGCAGCCCTTATGGCGTAGCCGATTCTATAGGGGAGCAGTTCTTC. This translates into CASSPYGVADSIGEQFF.

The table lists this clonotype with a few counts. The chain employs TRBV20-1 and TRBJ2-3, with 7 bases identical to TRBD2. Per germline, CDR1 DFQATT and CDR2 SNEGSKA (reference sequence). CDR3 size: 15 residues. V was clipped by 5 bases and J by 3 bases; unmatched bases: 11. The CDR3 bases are TGCAGTGCTGAAAAGAGCGGGGTCCAAACAGATACGCAGTATTTT. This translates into CSAEKSGVQTDTQYF.